This T cell receptor (beta chain) stems from a study of CD8 T cells in ankylosing spondylitis (dated by TCRdb to about 2017). Turning to the overall study: T cell receptor beta repertoires were profiled in healthy donors and ankylosing spondylitis patients so that disease-linked TCR variants could be found. In total, the full study cohort was made up of about 99 healthy donors and approximately 24 ankylosing spondylitis patients. Peripheral blood samples were taken, and synovial fluid was additionally collected from ankylosing spondylitis patients. Paper-wide results and their limitations: The disease-linked clones were reported as significantly enriched in matched synovial fluid samples from ankylosing spondylitis patients. Some motif variants were previously reported in synovial fluid and blood of reactive arthritis patients, suggesting common disease-initiation mechanisms. A TCR beta motif of several highly homologous amino acid variants appeared characteristic of blood from ankylosing spondylitis patients. The disease-linked clones showed a CD8+ phenotype and occurred at relatively low frequencies in peripheral blood.

At least ten counts were recorded for this clonotype. What antigen it recognizes has not been identified. The sample holds no much larger clone one base away, and base qualities are not on file. The CDR3 runs 17 amino acids, cysteine and phenylalanine included. Here the CDR3 DNA is all that survives: 51 bases in frame from base 1. Based on the germline V gene, the CDR1 and CDR2 sequences are SGDLS and YYNGEE. V loses 2 bases of germline sequence and J loses 0 bases, and the interval between the two ends is 15 bases. The data were produced on an Illumina HiSeq 2500. Quantitative 5'-RACE with molecular barcodes was used to prepare TCR beta libraries. In the paper's pipeline: To identify disease-linked TCR variants, a new computational method was used, one built on a probabilistic model of VDJ rearrangement. TCRdb reprocessed the public reads (quality trimming at Q25 with fastp, clone calling with MiXCR) and kept in-frame beta chains. All rows with the same CDR3 protein become a single entry with the most common DNA and genes. TCRdb's processing, not the study's, gives the V and J calls here. Across this sample there are about 25,000 distinct CDR3 sequences, with 2% to 3% seen only once. The top ten clonotypes cover 6% to 8% of the sample.

The chain joins TRBV9 to TRBJ1-3; the D gene is not confidently resolved. The specimen was blood, either unsorted or a sorted T cell fraction (not recorded which). This receptor was taken from a female donor with ankylosing spondylitis or in good health (not recorded which). The DNA sequence is TGTGCCAGCAGCGTTAGCAGCGCCCTAGGCTCTGGAAACACCATATATTTT. This gives the protein CASSVSSALGSGNTIYF.